Listed below are T cell receptor beta chains from one sample, sequenced in a study of graft-versus-host responses after intestinal transplantation. Assay used: immunoSEQ multiplex PCR; TCRdb lists only in-frame clones, some missing. The table records tens of thousands of clones, about 93% of them present only once. Their antigens are not known. The sequencing used unstimulated CD8+ T cells sorted from spleen or lymph node cells, collected before transplant. These receptors were obtained from a human donor who was the organ donor for an intestinal transplant. CDR3s include the opening cysteine and the closing phenylalanine or tryptophan. D genes are given only for firm matches. The size field is filled for only some rows; it gives once, few, many or a size class.

NA | NA | TRBJ2-1 | TRBV5-1 | CASSPCGGISYNEQFF
NA | NA | TRBJ2-7 | TRBV7-2 | CASSLAGAEQYF
NA | NA | TRBJ1-4 | TRBV7-9 | CASSSFARENEKLFF
NA | TRBD2 | TRBJ2-1 | TRBV28 | CASTRRGLAGTNEQFF
NA | NA | TRBJ2-3 | TRBV5-4 | CASSSRQGGNADTQYF
NA | NA | TRBJ1-2 | TRBV5-4 | CASSSDRSGGGYTF
NA | TRBD2 | TRBJ2-1 | TRBV7-2 | CASSVGLAGGYEQFF
once | NA | TRBJ2-3 | TRBV9 | CASSEPPGGRNTQYF
once | TRBD2 | TRBJ2-1 | TRBV7-2 | CASSLIGGSDEQFF
NA | TRBD2 | TRBJ2-3 | TRBV7-8 | CASSSLAGGYPDTQYF
NA | NA | TRBJ2-7 | TRBV7-2 | CATYAGRGPHEQYF
NA | TRBD1 | TRBJ2-7 | TRBV9 | CASSQGQTNYEQYF
NA | NA | TRBJ1-1 | TRBV19 | CASSIVTDTSEAFF
NA | NA | TRBJ1-1 | TRBV29-1 | CSAEGIWTEPNTEAFF
NA | NA | TRBJ2-1 | TRBV6-8 | CASRNPVAGSADEQFF
NA | TRBD2 | TRBJ2-3 | TRBV7-7 | CASSLGVWTKSGGPPHTDTQYF
NA | NA | TRBJ1-3 | TRBV19 | CASNELSGNTIYF